The 26 T cell receptor beta chains given below trace back to one sample, sequenced in a study of blood T cell repertoires in COVID-19. The table came from immunoSEQ multiplex PCR; TCRdb's copy has only in-frame clones and leaves some out. The table shows some 220,000 clones, with about 87% occurring only once. The material sequenced was PBMCs or T cells enriched from blood (not recorded which). These receptor sequences come from a woman between 25 and 40 years old who had recovered from COVID-19.

The V gene is TRBV6-2 or TRBV6-3, the J gene TRBJ2-5; D gene uncertain. Germline loops: CDR1 MNHEY, CDR2 SVGEGT. There are 11 residues in the CDR3. V was shortened by 6 bases and J by 13 bases, with 15 bases between the two germline ends. The CDR3 protein is CASSENFIRYF. The CDR3 DNA reads as TGTGCCAGCAGCGAGAACTTCATTCGGTACTTC.

The chain is built from TRBV5-4 and TRBJ1-3; D perhaps matches TRBD1 (6 bases). Germline CDR1 is SGHNT and CDR2 is YYREEE (reference sequence). The CDR3 consists of 15 residues. Trimming shortened V by 3 bases and J by 0 bases, and 10 bases separated the two germline ends. For the CDR3, the DNA is TGTGCCAGCAGCTCCACAGGGTACTCTGGAAACACCATATATTTT. This sequence encodes CASSSTGYSGNTIYF.

The rearrangement uses TRBV4-2 and TRBJ1-2; D gene uncertain. This CDR3 has 14 amino acids. Germline CDR1 LGHNA, CDR2 YNFKEQ. V was trimmed by 5 bases and J by 8 bases, leaving 18 bases between them. In DNA, the CDR3 is TGTGCCAGCAGCTCGCAAGGAGTTTCTATGGGCTACACCTTC. Translation: CASSSQGVSMGYTF.

The chain employs TRBV5-4 and TRBJ2-5, with D uncertain. V gave up 0 bases and J gave up 1 base, with 4 bases separating them. Germline CDR1 reads SGHNT; CDR2 reads YYREEE (reference sequence). The CDR3 is 13 residues long. The DNA of the CDR3 is TGTGCCAGCAGCTTGGACATCCAAGAGACCCAGTACTTC. It encodes CASSLDIQETQYF. Using reference TRBV5-4 and TRBJ2-5 for the parts outside the CDR3, the full variable domain is ETGVTQSPTHLIKTRGQQVTLRCSSQSGHNTVSWYQQALGQGPQFIFQYYREEENGRGNFPPRFSGLQFPNYSSELNVNALELDDSALYLCASSLDIQETQYFGPGTRLLVL.

The chain employs TRBV21-1 and TRBJ2-3; TRBD1 is taken as the D call from the table, unchecked against the DNA. TRBV21-1 is deemed a pseudogene. This CDR3 contains 17 residues. CDR3: CASSKEGQGGGTDTQYF. As DNA, the CDR3 is TGTGCCAGCAGCAAAGAAGGACAGGGCGGGGGCACAGATACGCAGTATTTT.

The CDR3 region has the DNA TGTGCCAGCAGCTTAGGGGGGACAGGGAGAGATACGCAGTATTTT. Its protein is CASSLGGTGRDTQYF. The chain joins TRBV7-2 to TRBJ2-3; 9 nucleotides align to TRBD1. This CDR3 region has 15 residues. Germline CDR1 is SGHTA and CDR2 is FQGNSA. V trimming: 1 base; J trimming: 5 bases; junction bases outside the gene matches: 4. Complete variable domain (other parts from reference TRBV7-2 and TRBJ2-3): GAGVSQSPSNKVTEKGKDVELRCDPISGHTALYWYRQSLGQGLEFLIYFQGNSAPDKSGLPSDRFSAERTGGSVSTLTIQRTQQEDSAVYLCASSLGGTGRDTQYFGPGTRLTVL.

CDR3 region: CASSNRDIGSPLHF. Here the CDR3 DNA reads TGTGCCAGTAGTAACCGGGACATCGGCTCACCCCTCCACTTT. The chain combines TRBV19 with TRBJ1-6; D is possibly TRBD1 (6 bases). Germline V lookup: CDR1 LNHDA, CDR2 SQIVND (reference sequence). V lost 4 bases and J lost 10, with 14 bases in between. The CDR3 has 14 residues.

The chain has TRBV6-2 or TRBV6-3 and TRBJ2-1; 9 bases map to TRBD2. CDR3 size: 16 residues. J gave up 7 bases and V 6 bases, and 13 bases lay outside the gene matches. Germline loops: CDR1 MNHEY, CDR2 SVGEGT. CDR3 DNA sequence: TGTGCCAGCAGCACCCGAATGGGTAGCGGGGGAAATGAGCAGTTCTTC. It encodes CASSTRMGSGGNEQFF.

This chain joins TRBV6-4 and TRBJ1-2, with 7 nucleotides matching TRBD1. V trimming: 4 bases; J trimming: 8 bases; junction bases outside the gene matches: 1. The CDR3 is made up of 11 amino acids. The germline V gene has CDR1 MRHNA and CDR2 SNTAGT. The CDR3 DNA reads as TGTGCCAGCAGTGGACAGGGAGGCTACACCTTC. Encoded protein: CASSGQGGYTF.

V is TRBV12-3 or TRBV12-4 and J is TRBJ2-7; D is perhaps TRBD1 (5 bases). The CDR3 contains 13 residues. Trimming took 5 bases from V and 2 from J, leaving 10 bases between them. In DNA form, the CDR3 reads TGTGCCAGCAGTCCAGGGTCCACCTACGAGCAGTACTTC. It is translated as CASSPGSTYEQYF.

The chain couples TRBV2 to TRBJ1-2; TRBD1 is a possible D gene (5 bases). CDR3 length equals 12 residues. V was shortened by 5 bases and J by 7 bases, with 11 bases between the two germline ends. The germline V gene encodes CDR1 SNHLY and CDR2 FYNNEI. This chain's CDR3 is CASSSKGFGYTF. CDR3 DNA sequence: TGTGCCAGCAGTTCCAAGGGGTTTGGCTACACCTTC.

This clone occurred once. The V call is TRBV9, the J call TRBJ1-1; 7 bases agree with TRBD1. The CDR3 contains 16 residues. Germline trimming cut 3 bases from V and 3 bases from J; bases unmatched to any gene: 11. Germline lookup yields CDR1 SGDLS and CDR2 YYNGEE. CDR3 loop: CASSAIPDRKDTEAFF. In DNA, the CDR3 is TGTGCCAGCAGCGCCATTCCGGACAGGAAAGACACTGAAGCTTTCTTT.

The genes are TRBV4-3 and TRBJ2-3; weak D call: TRBD2 (6 bases). V dropped 0 bases and J dropped 4 bases, with 20 bases sitting between them. This CDR3 is 18 amino acids long. Germline CDR1 reads LGHNA; CDR2 reads YSLEER. CDR3 DNA: TGCGCCAGCAGCCAAGATCGTAACACGAAGGGGAGGTCAGATACGCAGTATTTT. Residues: CASSQDRNTKGRSDTQYF.

The chain is built from TRBV7-8 and TRBJ2-2, with D unclear. Looked up from germline, CDR1 is SGHVS and CDR2 is FQNEAQ. The ends were cut back, 1 base at V and 6 bases at J, with 12 bases in the middle. This CDR3 comprises 15 residues. The CDR3 sequence: CASSLVAARPGELFF. The CDR3 nucleotides read TGTGCCAGCAGCTTAGTGGCGGCGCGCCCCGGGGAGCTGTTTTTT.

V gene TRBV3-1 (or the pseudogene TRBV3-2) combines with J gene TRBJ1-1; TRBD1 matches 8 bases. Unmatched junction bases numbered 5, after V lost 3 bases and J lost 5 bases. Per germline, CDR1 LGHDT and CDR2 YNNKEL (reference sequence). The CDR3 has 14 residues. CDR3 sequence: CASSHRGRGTEAFF. In DNA form, the CDR3 reads TGTGCCAGCAGCCACAGGGGGCGGGGGACTGAAGCTTTCTTT.

The chain recombines TRBV4-1 with TRBJ2-7; 7 bases agree with TRBD1. Germline loops: CDR1 MGHRA, CDR2 YSYEKL. V trimming: 7 bases; J trimming: 2 bases; junction bases outside the gene matches: 8. The CDR3 runs 14 residues. The CDR3 bases are TGCGCCAGCACCGTCCCAGGGGGAACCTACGAGCAGTACTTC. This gives the protein CASTVPGGTYEQYF.

This clone has just a few counts. This rearrangement joins TRBV12-3 or TRBV12-4 to TRBJ2-1; tentatively, D is TRBD1 (5 bases). Trimming took off 3 bases at V and 7 bases at J, with 7 bases between the two ends. The CDR3 runs to 12 residues. The CDR3 DNA reads as TGTGCCAGCAGTTTGGCAGGGAATGAGCAGTTCTTC. Protein product: CASSLAGNEQFF.

This CDR3 is CASRKAGQVEQYF. CDR3 bases: TGTGCCAGCAGAAAAGCTGGACAGGTCGAGCAGTACTTC. The chain recombines TRBV6-5 with TRBJ2-7, with 7 positions matching TRBD1. The V gene's germline CDR1 is MNHEY and CDR2 SVGAGI. Trimming cost V 6 bases and J 6 bases; bases outside gene matches: 8. The CDR3 spans 13 residues.

V gene TRBV10-3 combines with J gene TRBJ2-5; 8 positions agree with TRBD2. The length of the CDR3 is 15 residues. The trim removed 6 bases at V and 2 bases at J, leaving 8 bases unmatched. Germline CDR1 reads ENHRY; CDR2 reads SYGVKD. DNA of the CDR3: TGTGCCATCAGGGCCGCGGCGGGGGGTCAAGAGACCCAGTACTTC. Its protein is CAIRAAAGGQETQYF.

V gene TRBV4-3 combines with J gene TRBJ2-2; D is unresolved. Looked up from germline, CDR1 is LGHNA and CDR2 is YSLEER. Trimming shortened V by 2 bases and J by 2 bases, and 6 bases separated the two germline ends. The CDR3 runs 14 residues. The CDR3 reads CASSQSTNTGELFF. CDR3 nucleotides: TGCGCCAGCAGCCAATCAACTAACACCGGGGAGCTGTTTTTT.

CDR3 loop: CATSREREKLFF. In DNA form, the CDR3 reads TGTGCCACCAGCAGAGAGCGTGAAAAACTGTTTTTT. The chain carries TRBV15 and TRBJ1-4, with D hard to call. Trimming removed 0 bases from V and 7 bases from J, with 3 bases in between. Germline V lookup: CDR1 LNHNV, CDR2 YYDKDF (reference sequence). The length of the CDR3 is 12 residues. Together with reference TRBV15 and TRBJ1-4, the CDR3 gives the full variable domain: DAMVIQNPRYQVTQFGKPVTLSCSQTLNHNVMYWYQQKSSQAPKLLFHYYDKDFNNEADTPDNFQSRRPNTSFCFLDIRSPGLGDTAMYLCATSREREKLFFGSGTQLSVL.

This clone was seen a handful of times. This chain uses TRBV6-1 with TRBJ1-5; D possibly corresponds to TRBD1 (6 bases). Trimming shortened V by 1 base and J by 6 bases, and 16 bases separated the two germline ends. The CDR3 has 16 amino acids. Germline CDR1 and CDR2: MNHNS and SASEGT. In DNA form, the CDR3 reads TGTGCCAGCAGTGAAGGTTTAGGGGGTTTCGGTCAGCCCCAGCATTTT. It yields the protein CASSEGLGGFGQPQHF.

V gene TRBV14 combines with J gene TRBJ2-3, with 10 bases aligning to TRBD2. After removal of 2 bases from V and 7 bases from J, the junction contained 12 bases not matched to a gene. Germline assignment: CDR1 SGHDN and CDR2 FVKESK. The CDR3 is made up of 17 amino acids. The CDR3 nucleotides read TGTGCCAGCAGCCAAAAAAGCGGGGGGGCTTATACGAATACGCAGTATTTT. Its translation: CASSQKSGGAYTNTQYF.

This clone was seen a single time. The V and J genes are TRBV19 and TRBJ2-2; TRBD2 aligns across 10 bases. The V and J ends lost 6 bases and 6 bases, in that order; junction bases with no gene match: 13. The germline V gene encodes CDR1 LNHDA and CDR2 SQIVND (reference sequence). CDR3 size: 17 residues. CDR3 in DNA: TGTGCCAGTAGACTAGCGGGACACGGGGGAGGCGCCGGGGAGCTGTTTTTT. Protein sequence: CASRLAGHGGGAGELFF.

This sequence joins TRBV13 and TRBJ2-7; 10 positions agree with TRBD2. The germline CDR1 and CDR2 sequences are PRHDT and FYEKMQ (reference sequence). After removal of 7 bases from V and 3 bases from J, the junction contained 18 bases not matched to a gene. The CDR3 runs 18 residues. The CDR3, as DNA: TGTGCCAGCATCATCCACAGAATTATAGGGACTAGCGACTACGAGCAGTACTTC. It encodes CASIIHRIIGTSDYEQYF.

This sequence joins TRBV7-9 and TRBJ1-4; 7 nucleotides align to TRBD1. Per germline, CDR1 SEHNR and CDR2 FQNEAQ (reference sequence). CDR3 length equals 15 residues. V lost 5 bases, J lost 6 bases, and 9 bases stayed unmatched. The CDR3 region has the DNA TGTGCCAGCAGCCCTAGGGACCAGGGGGATGAAAAACTGTTTTTT. Amino acids: CASSPRDQGDEKLFF.